The following is a T cell receptor (beta chain) sequence with its context. The data are from a study of graft-versus-host responses after intestinal transplantation. Study results and limitations: With peak circulating GvH clone levels came an association with early post-transplant HvG declines.

Responder cells labeled with CFSE (about 200,000) were co-plated with irradiated stimulator cells labeled with violet dye (about 200,000). Both CD3+CD4+ and CD3+CD8+ responders that were proliferating and CFSE-low underwent sorting after the reaction. Germline CDR1 and CDR2: LGHNA and YNFKEQ. The V and J ends lost 3 bases and 2 bases, in that order; junction bases with no gene match: 2. This CDR3 comprises 16 residues. The table came from immunoSEQ multiplex PCR; TCRdb's copy has only in-frame clones and leaves some out. The top ten hold approximately 6.2% of the sample, which has roughly 8,100 clones, about a third seen once.

The clonotype comes from a human patient who received an intestinal transplant. This chain uses TRBV4-2 with TRBJ2-3, with 13 bases matching TRBD2. The specimen comprised alloreactive CD4+ T cells from a mixed lymphocyte reaction culture, sampled before intestinal transplant. Specified subset: CFSE-low proliferating T cells sorted from roughly six-day pre-transplant mixed lymphocyte reaction (GvH or HvG direction). The CDR3 nucleotides are TGTGCCAGCAGCCAGGGACTAGCGGGGCTCACAGATACGCAGTATTTT. This translates into CASSQGLAGLTDTQYF.